A selection of T cell receptor beta chains follows, all from one sample in a study of beta chain features in type 1 diabetes. Measured with immunoSEQ multiplex PCR; TCRdb has only the in-frame clones, and not every one. The data contain about half a million clones, 30% of them singletons. Input material: naive CD4+ T cells from blood. The receptors shown here come from a man younger than 30 in good health. CDR3s include the opening cysteine and the closing phenylalanine or tryptophan. A D gene is named only where the DNA matches it firmly. A clone size is listed for some rows: how often the clone was seen (once, few, many), or a class if it is expanded.

D,V,J,size,CDR3,DNA
NA,TRBV29-1,TRBJ1-3,NA,CSAGSGVFGNTIYF,TGCAGCGCGGGATCAGGGGTCTTTGGAAACACCATATATTTT
TRBD2,TRBV11-2,TRBJ2-1,few,CASSLTLPSGRGNEQFF,TGTGCCAGCAGCCTCACCCTCCCTAGCGGGAGGGGCAATGAGCAGTTCTTC
NA,TRBV20-1,TRBJ1-5,NA,CSARGEQPQHF,TGCAGTGCTAGGGGAGAACAGCCCCAGCATTTT
TRBD1,TRBV5-1,TRBJ2-4,NA,CASSLGDSSIQYF,TGCGCCAGCAGCTTGGGGGACAGTTCGATTCAGTACTTC
NA,TRBV9,TRBJ2-3,NA,CASSGGGGGTDTQYF,TGTGCCAGCAGCGGCGGAGGGGGGGGCACAGATACGCAGTATTTT
NA,TRBV11-2,TRBJ2-3,NA,CASSPDYTQYF,TGTGCCAGCAGCCCCGATTATACGCAGTATTTT
NA,TRBV30,TRBJ2-2,few,CAWSVLVDSGELFF,TGTGCCTGGAGTGTACTCGTGGATTCCGGGGAGCTGTTTTTT
TRBD1,TRBV6-1,TRBJ2-5,once,CAILGTGQETQYF,TGTGCCATCCTCGGGACAGGGCAAGAGACCCAGTACTTC
NA,TRBV30,TRBJ2-5,NA,CAWSGDYEAKTQYF,TGTGCCTGGAGTGGGGATTACGAGGCGAAGACCCAGTACTTC
NA,TRBV25-1,TRBJ2-5,few,CASRPPGLSGGETQYF,TGTGCCAGCAGACCCCCGGGGCTCTCCGGGGGAGAGACCCAGTACTTC
NA,TRBV18,TRBJ2-1,NA,CASSIGGIGYNEQFF,TGTGCCAGCTCCATCGGCGGGATCGGGTACAATGAGCAGTTCTTC
NA,TRBV30,TRBJ2-3,NA,CAWVQRSTDTQYF,TGTGCCTGGGTCCAGCGGAGTACAGATACGCAGTATTTT
TRBD1,TRBV30,TRBJ1-4,NA,CAWSQDRGRKLFF,TGTGCCTGGAGTCAGGACAGGGGGCGAAAACTGTTTTTT
TRBD2,TRBV4-3,TRBJ2-1,NA,CASSRRREWNEQFF,TGCGCCAGCAGCCGCAGGCGGGAGTGGAATGAGCAGTTCTTC
NA,TRBV15,TRBJ1-5,few,CATKRTGNQPQHF,TGTGCCACCAAGCGGACAGGCAATCAGCCCCAGCATTTT
TRBD1,TRBV30,TRBJ1-2,NA,CARSGQHNYGYTF,TGTGCCCGCTCGGGACAGCATAACTATGGCTACACCTTC
NA,TRBV30,TRBJ2-2,NA,CACTTGIVTGELFF,TGTGCCTGCACTACAGGGATTGTAACCGGGGAGCTGTTTTTT
TRBD2,TRBV5-4,TRBJ2-3,few,CASSPKGGRVTDTQYF,TGTGCCAGCAGCCCGAAGGGCGGGAGGGTCACAGATACGCAGTATTTT
TRBD1,TRBV7-6,TRBJ1-4,NA,CASSFTQGAGEKLFF,TGTGCCAGCAGCTTTACTCAGGGGGCCGGTGAAAAACTGTTTTTT
TRBD1,TRBV30,TRBJ1-1,NA,CAWSDRGRGTEAFF,TGTGCCTGGAGTGACAGGGGGCGAGGCACTGAAGCTTTCTTT
NA,TRBV7-9,TRBJ1-5,few,CASSYQRAGDSNQPQHF,TGTGCCAGCAGCTACCAGCGGGCGGGGGATAGCAATCAGCCCCAGCATTTT
NA,TRBV2,TRBJ2-1,NA,CASTRDTYNEQFF,TGTGCCAGCACTCGGGACACTTACAATGAGCAGTTCTTC
NA,TRBV11-2,TRBJ2-3,NA,CASSALGGTDTQYF,TGTGCCAGCAGCGCACTTGGGGGCACAGATACGCAGTATTTT
NA,TRBV14,TRBJ2-7,few,CASSIVGVGEQYF,TGTGCCAGCAGTATCGTGGGGGTCGGCGAGCAGTACTTC
NA,TRBV30,TRBJ2-1,few,CAWSGTSSYNEQFF,TGTGCCTGGAGTGGGACAAGCTCCTACAATGAGCAGTTCTTC
NA,TRBV18,TRBJ2-7,few,CASSPGDYPYEQYF,TGTGCCAGCTCACCCGGGGATTACCCCTACGAGCAGTACTTC
TRBD1,TRBV29-1,TRBJ2-1,NA,CSVCRDRGYNEQFF,TGCAGCGTTTGTAGGGACAGAGGCTACAATGAGCAGTTCTTC
NA,TRBV29-1,TRBJ2-3,few,CSVFSGDTQYF,TGCAGCGTTTTCTCTGGAGATACGCAGTATTTT
TRBD1,TRBV29-1,TRBJ2-7,few,CSVEVGTGLHEQYF,TGCAGCGTTGAGGTAGGGACAGGGCTCCACGAGCAGTACTTC
TRBD2,TRBV29-1,TRBJ2-5,few,CSLLAGGPPETQYF,TGCAGCCTCCTCGCGGGAGGGCCCCCAGAGACCCAGTACTTC
TRBD1,TRBV4-2,TRBJ1-2,few,CASSQETGEYGYTF,TGTGCCAGCAGCCAGGAGACAGGGGAATATGGCTACACCTTC
NA,TRBV2,TRBJ2-3,few,CASSEQGGSTDTQYF,TGTGCCAGCAGTGAACAGGGGGGAAGCACAGATACGCAGTATTTT
NA,TRBV5-4,TRBJ2-7,NA,CASSWQGDEQYF,TGTGCCAGCAGCTGGCAGGGAGACGAGCAGTACTTC
NA,TRBV9,TRBJ1-4,NA,CASSVVGTLATNEKLFF,TGTGCCAGCAGCGTGGTCGGGACCCTTGCAACTAATGAAAAACTGTTTTTT
NA,TRBV7-2,TRBJ2-7,NA,CASSLGSGGSYEQYF,TGTGCCAGCAGCTTAGGGTCGGGCGGCTCCTACGAGCAGTACTTC
NA,TRBV29-1,TRBJ2-5,NA,CSVLGQWVETQYF,TGCAGCGTTTTAGGGCAGTGGGTAGAGACCCAGTACTTC
NA,TRBV28,TRBJ1-2,few,CASLQNYGYTF,TGTGCCAGCCTCCAGAACTATGGCTACACCTTC
TRBD1,TRBV30,TRBJ2-7,few,CAWGQGSYEQYF,TGTGCCTGGGGACAGGGGTCCTACGAGCAGTACTTC
NA,TRBV30,TRBJ1-3,NA,CAFPTGPSGNTIYF,TGTGCCTTCCCGACAGGACCCTCTGGAAACACCATATATTTT
NA,TRBV7-2,TRBJ1-1,NA,CASSLRQPNTEAFF,TGTGCCAGCAGCTTACGACAGCCGAACACTGAAGCTTTCTTT
TRBD1,TRBV25-1,TRBJ1-2,NA,CASSGTGGSYGYTF,TGTGCCAGCAGTGGCACAGGGGGCAGCTATGGCTACACCTTC
TRBD1,TRBV9,TRBJ1-2,NA,CASSVAGQDYGYTF,TGTGCCAGCAGCGTAGCAGGACAGGACTATGGCTACACCTTC
NA,TRBV28,TRBJ1-2,few,CASRRTGIGYTF,TGTGCCAGCAGGCGCACAGGGATTGGCTACACCTTC
TRBD2,TRBV7-9,TRBJ2-3,NA,CASRLGLADTQYF,TGTGCCAGCAGGCTCGGACTAGCAGATACGCAGTATTTT
NA,TRBV25-1,TRBJ2-3,NA,CASSDGRAYSDTQYF,TGTGCCAGCAGTGATGGGCGGGCGTACTCAGATACGCAGTATTTT
TRBD2,TRBV29-1,TRBJ2-7,few,CSVEGLAGHYEQYF,TGCAGCGTTGAAGGACTAGCGGGGCACTACGAGCAGTACTTC
NA,TRBV11-3,TRBJ2-2,few,CASSSGVAAATGELFF,TGTGCCAGCAGCTCCGGGGTAGCGGCCGCCACCGGGGAGCTGTTTTTT
NA,TRBV30,TRBJ2-7,few,CALRQSSYEQYF,TGTGCTCTTAGACAGAGCTCCTACGAGCAGTACTTC
TRBD1,TRBV5-6,TRBJ2-3,few,CASSSGQGADTQYF,TGTGCCAGCAGCTCCGGACAGGGGGCAGATACGCAGTATTTT
NA,TRBV6-1,TRBJ2-3,few,CASSERYPDTQYF,TGTGCCAGCAGTGAAAGGTACCCAGATACGCAGTATTTT
TRBD1,TRBV30,TRBJ1-1,few,CAWETGEGTEAFF,TGTGCCTGGGAAACAGGGGAAGGGACTGAAGCTTTCTTT
TRBD1,TRBV7-9,TRBJ1-1,few,CASITGQGPYTEAFF,TGTGCCAGTATAACGGGACAGGGCCCGTACACTGAAGCTTTCTTT